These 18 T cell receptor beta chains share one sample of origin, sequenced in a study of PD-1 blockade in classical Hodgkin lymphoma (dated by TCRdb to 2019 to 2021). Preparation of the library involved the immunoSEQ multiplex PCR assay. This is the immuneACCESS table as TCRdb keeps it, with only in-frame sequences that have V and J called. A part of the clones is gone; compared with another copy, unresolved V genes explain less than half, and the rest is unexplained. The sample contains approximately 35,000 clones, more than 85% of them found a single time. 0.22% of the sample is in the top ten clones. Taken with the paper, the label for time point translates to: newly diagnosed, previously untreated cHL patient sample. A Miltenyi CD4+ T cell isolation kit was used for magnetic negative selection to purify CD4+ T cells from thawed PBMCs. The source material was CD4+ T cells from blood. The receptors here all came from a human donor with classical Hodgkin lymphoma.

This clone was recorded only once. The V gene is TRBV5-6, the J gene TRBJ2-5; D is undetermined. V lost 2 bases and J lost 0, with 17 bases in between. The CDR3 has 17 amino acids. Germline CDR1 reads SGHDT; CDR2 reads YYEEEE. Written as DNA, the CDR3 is TGTGCCAGCAGCTTTTTAAACCCCGCCGTGTACCAAGAGACCCAGTACTTC. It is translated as CASSFLNPAVYQETQYF. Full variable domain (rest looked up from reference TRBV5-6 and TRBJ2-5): DAGVTQSPTHLIKTRGQQVTLRCSPKSGHDTVSWYQQALGQGPQFIFQYYEEEERQRGNFPDRFSGHQFPNYSSELNVNALLLGDSALYLCASSFLNPAVYQETQYFGPGTRLLVL.

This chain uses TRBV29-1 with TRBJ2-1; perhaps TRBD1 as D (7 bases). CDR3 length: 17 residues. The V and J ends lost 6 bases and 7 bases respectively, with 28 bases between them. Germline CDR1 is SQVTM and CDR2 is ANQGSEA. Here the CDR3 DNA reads TGCAGCGTCGATCTAAGCTCGACAGGGACGACTAGGAATGAGCAGTTCTTC. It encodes CSVDLSSTGTTRNEQFF.

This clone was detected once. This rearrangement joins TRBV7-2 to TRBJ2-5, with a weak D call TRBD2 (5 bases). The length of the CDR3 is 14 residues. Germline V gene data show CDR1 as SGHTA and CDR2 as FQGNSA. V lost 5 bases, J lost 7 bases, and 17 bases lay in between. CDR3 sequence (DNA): TGTGCCAGCAGCGTTAGTAGGGAGTACGCGACCCAGTACTTC. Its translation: CASSVSREYATQYF. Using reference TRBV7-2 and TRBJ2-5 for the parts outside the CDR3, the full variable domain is GAGVSQSPSNKVTEKGKDVELRCDPISGHTALYWYRQSLGQGLEFLIYFQGNSAPDKSGLPSDRFSAERTGGSVSTLTIQRTQQEDSAVYLCASSVSREYATQYFGPGTRLLVL.

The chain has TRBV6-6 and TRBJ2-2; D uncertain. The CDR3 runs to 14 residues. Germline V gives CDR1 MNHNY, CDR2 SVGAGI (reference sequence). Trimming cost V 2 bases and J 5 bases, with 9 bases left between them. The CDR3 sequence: CASSYVSGTGELFF. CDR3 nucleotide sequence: TGTGCCAGCAGTTACGTGTCTGGTACCGGGGAGCTGTTTTTT.

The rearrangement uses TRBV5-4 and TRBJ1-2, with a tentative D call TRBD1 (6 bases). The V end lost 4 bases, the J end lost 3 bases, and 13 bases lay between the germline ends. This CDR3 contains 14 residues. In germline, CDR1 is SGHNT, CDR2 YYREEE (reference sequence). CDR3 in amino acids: CASSPAPGDYGYTF. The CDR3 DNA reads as TGTGCCAGCAGCCCGGCCCCAGGGGACTATGGCTACACCTTC.

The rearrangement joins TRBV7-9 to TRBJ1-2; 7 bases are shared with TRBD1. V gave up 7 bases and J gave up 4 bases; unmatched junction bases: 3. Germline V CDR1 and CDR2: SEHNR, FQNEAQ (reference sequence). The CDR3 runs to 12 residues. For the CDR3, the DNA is TGTGCCAGCACCACAGGGGTCTATGGCTACACCTTC. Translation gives CASTTGVYGYTF.

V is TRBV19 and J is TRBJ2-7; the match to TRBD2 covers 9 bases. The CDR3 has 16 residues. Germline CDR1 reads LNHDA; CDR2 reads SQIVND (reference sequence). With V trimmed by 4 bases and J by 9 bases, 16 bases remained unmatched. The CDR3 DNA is TGTGCCAGTAGTACTCCCGCGGGGGGGTCCGGTGGTGGGCAGTACTTC. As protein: CASSTPAGGSGGGQYF.

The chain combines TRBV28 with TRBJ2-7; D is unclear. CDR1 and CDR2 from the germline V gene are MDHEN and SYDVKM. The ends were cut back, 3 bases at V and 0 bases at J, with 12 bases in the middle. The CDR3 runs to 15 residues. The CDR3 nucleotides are TGTGCCAGCAGTTTGGACGTCCAAACCTCCTACGAGCAGTACTTC. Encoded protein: CASSLDVQTSYEQYF.

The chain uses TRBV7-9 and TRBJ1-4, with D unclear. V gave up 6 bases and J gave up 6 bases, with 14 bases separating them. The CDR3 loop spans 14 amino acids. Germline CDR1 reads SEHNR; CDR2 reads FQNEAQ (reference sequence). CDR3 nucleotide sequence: TGTGCCAGCAGGAAAACGGGATCCTATGAAAAACTGTTTTTT. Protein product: CASRKTGSYEKLFF.

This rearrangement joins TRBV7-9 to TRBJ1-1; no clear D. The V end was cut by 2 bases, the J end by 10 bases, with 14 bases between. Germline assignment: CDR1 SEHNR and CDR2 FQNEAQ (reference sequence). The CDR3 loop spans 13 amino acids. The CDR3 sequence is CASSLSPLSPAFF. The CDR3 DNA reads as TGTGCCAGCAGCTTATCCCCTTTAAGCCCAGCTTTCTTT. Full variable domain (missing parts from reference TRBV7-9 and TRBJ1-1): DTGVSQNPRHKITKRGQNVTFRCDPISEHNRLYWYRQTLGQGPEFLTYFQNEAQLEKSRLLSDRFSAERPKGSFSTLEIQRTEQGDSAMYLCASSLSPLSPAFFGQGTRLTVV.

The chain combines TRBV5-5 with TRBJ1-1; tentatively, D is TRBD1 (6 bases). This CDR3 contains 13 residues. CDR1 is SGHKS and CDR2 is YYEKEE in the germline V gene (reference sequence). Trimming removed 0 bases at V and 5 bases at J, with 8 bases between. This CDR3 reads CASSLDRVTEAFF. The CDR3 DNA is TGTGCCAGCAGCTTGGACAGGGTGACTGAAGCTTTCTTT.

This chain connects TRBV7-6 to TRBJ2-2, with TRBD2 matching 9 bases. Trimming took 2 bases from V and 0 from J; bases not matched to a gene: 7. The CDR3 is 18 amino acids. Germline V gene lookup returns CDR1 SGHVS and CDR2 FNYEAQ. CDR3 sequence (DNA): TGTGCCAGCAGCTTACTCCTAGCGGGGACTCCGAACACCGGGGAGCTGTTTTTT. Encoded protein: CASSLLLAGTPNTGELFF.

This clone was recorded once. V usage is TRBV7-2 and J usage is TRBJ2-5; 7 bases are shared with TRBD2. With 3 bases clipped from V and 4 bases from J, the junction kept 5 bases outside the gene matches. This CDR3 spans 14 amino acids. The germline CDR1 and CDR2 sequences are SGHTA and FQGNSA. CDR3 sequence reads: CASSLGGRLETQYF. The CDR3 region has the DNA TGTGCCAGCAGCTTGGGCGGGAGACTAGAGACCCAGTACTTC.

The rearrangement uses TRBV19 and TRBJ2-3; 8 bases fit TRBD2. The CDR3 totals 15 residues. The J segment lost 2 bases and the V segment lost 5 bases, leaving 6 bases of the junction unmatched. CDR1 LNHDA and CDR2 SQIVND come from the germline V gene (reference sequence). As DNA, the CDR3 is TGTGCCAGTAGTCTCACTAGCGGCCCCACAGATACGCAGTATTTT. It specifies CASSLTSGPTDTQYF.

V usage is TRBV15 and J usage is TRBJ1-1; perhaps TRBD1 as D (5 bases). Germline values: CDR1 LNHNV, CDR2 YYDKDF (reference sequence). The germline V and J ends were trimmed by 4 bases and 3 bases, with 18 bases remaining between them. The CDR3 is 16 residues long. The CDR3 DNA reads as TGTGCCACCAGCACCCACAGGAGGGGCGCGTACACTGAAGCTTTCTTT. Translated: CATSTHRRGAYTEAFF.

CDR3 sequence reads: CASSYGGGRTNTEAFF. CDR3 nucleotides: TGTGCCAGCAGTTATGGGGGCGGGAGGACGAACACTGAAGCTTTCTTT. The chain combines TRBV27 with TRBJ1-1; D is possibly TRBD1 (6 bases). CDR3 length: 16 residues. CDR1 and CDR2 from the germline V gene are MNHEY and SMNVEV (reference sequence). Trimming shortened V by 4 bases and J by 1 base, and 16 bases separated the two germline ends.

The CDR3 coding sequence is TGTGCCAGCATCATTGGACTCCCAGCTAACTATGGCTACACCTTC. Protein sequence: CASIIGLPANYGYTF. The rearrangement joins TRBV5-5 to TRBJ1-2, with unresolved D. V was cut by 6 bases and J by 0 bases, with 15 bases left in between. From germline, CDR1 is SGHKS and CDR2 YYEKEE (reference sequence). The length of the CDR3 is 15 residues. Combining the CDR3 with reference TRBV5-5 and TRBJ1-2 gives the whole variable domain DAGVTQSPTHLIKTRGQQVTLRCSPISGHKSVSWYQQVLGQGPQFIFQYYEKEERGRGNFPDRFSARQFPNYSSELNVNALLLGDSALYLCASIIGLPANYGYTFGSGTRLTVV.

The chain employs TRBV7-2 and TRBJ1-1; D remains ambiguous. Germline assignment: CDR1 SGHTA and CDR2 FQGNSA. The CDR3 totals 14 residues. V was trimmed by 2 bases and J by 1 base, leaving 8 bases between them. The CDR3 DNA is TGTGCCAGCAGCTTACCTTTGGAGAACACTGAAGCTTTCTTT. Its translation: CASSLPLENTEAFF.